The 32 T cell receptor beta chains in this list originate from one sample, sequenced in a study of blood T cell repertoires in COVID-19. Sequencing was performed with immunoSEQ multiplex PCR; in TCRdb, only in-frame clones are kept and a portion is missing. The sample holds 400,000 to 550,000 clones, about 89% seen once. Input material: peripheral blood. These receptors originate from a woman in her 30s with acute or convalescent COVID-19.

V usage is TRBV3-1 (or the pseudogene TRBV3-2) and J usage is TRBJ2-1; weak D call: TRBD1 (6 bases). CDR3 length: 17 amino acids. The germline V gene has CDR1 LGHDT and CDR2 YNNKEL (reference sequence). The V and J ends lost 3 bases and 4 bases respectively, with 19 bases between them. Here the CDR3 reads CASSQLTGVPSYNEQFF. The CDR3, as DNA: TGTGCCAGCAGCCAGCTGACAGGTGTACCCTCATACAATGAGCAGTTCTTC.

V usage is TRBV7-6 and J usage is TRBJ1-6; D ambiguous. Germline values: CDR1 SGHVS, CDR2 FNYEAQ. V lost 1 base, J lost 5 bases, and 9 bases lay in between. CDR3 length equals 15 residues. This CDR3 is CASSLERGNNSPLHF. CDR3 in DNA: TGTGCCAGCAGCTTAGAAAGAGGGAATAATTCACCCCTCCACTTT.

This clone was seen a handful of times. The chain links TRBV27 to TRBJ2-1; 9 nucleotides match TRBD1. The ends lost 6 bases at V and 7 bases at J; junction bases unmatched: 4. This CDR3 is built from 13 residues. Germline loops: CDR1 MNHEY, CDR2 SMNVEV (reference sequence). The DNA of the CDR3 is TGTGCCAGCAGGACAGGGGGAGTGAATGAGCAGTTCTTC. Its translation: CASRTGGVNEQFF.

The chain joins TRBV30 to TRBJ2-1; D uncertain. Germline V gene sequence: CDR1 GTSNPN, CDR2 SVGIG (reference sequence). V lost 2 bases and J 5 bases, leaving 13 bases between the germline ends. The CDR3 is made up of 14 amino acids. The CDR3 here is CAWSLVSPDNEQFF. The CDR3 DNA is TGTGCCTGGAGTCTCGTTTCCCCAGACAATGAGCAGTTCTTC.

This clone was detected once. A much larger clone lies a single base off, so this may be a read error. Other DNA sequences in the same sample also yield this CDR3. V is TRBV15 and J is TRBJ1-5; D uncertain. CDR3 length equals 13 residues. V was pared by 0 bases and J by 5 bases, with 5 bases between. Germline CDR1 LNHNV, CDR2 YYDKDF (reference sequence). For the CDR3, the DNA is TGTGCCACCAGCAGAGATCCTGATCAGCCCCAGCATTTT. It encodes CATSRDPDQPQHF.

The genes are TRBV30 and TRBJ2-4, with a tentative D call TRBD1 (6 bases). V was shortened by 1 base and J by 14 bases, with 18 bases between the two germline ends. This CDR3 has 13 amino acids. Per the germline V gene, CDR1 is GTSNPN and CDR2 is SVGIG (reference sequence). CDR3 nucleotides: TGTGCCTGGAGTGGGATTCATGCAGGGGCCAAGTACTTC. This codes for CAWSGIHAGAKYF.

The chain employs TRBV5-8 and TRBJ1-5; 7 bases match TRBD1. Germline CDR1 SGHTS, CDR2 YDEGEE. J was trimmed by 6 bases and V by 4 bases; bases with no gene match: 7. The length of the CDR3 is 14 residues. CDR3 coding DNA: TGTGCCAGCAGCCGAATAACAGGGGTTCAGCCCCAGCATTTT. Translation gives CASSRITGVQPQHF. The full variable domain, in which reference TRBV5-8 and TRBJ1-5 provide the parts outside the CDR3, is EAGVTQSPTHLIKTRGQQATLRCSPISGHTSVYWYQQALGLGLQFLLWYDEGEERNRGNFPPRFSGRQFPNYSSELNVNALELEDSALYLCASSRITGVQPQHFGDGTRLSIL.

The V and J genes are TRBV5-6 and TRBJ2-1, with D possibly matching TRBD1 (6 bases). The V end was cut by 0 bases, the J end by 9 bases, with 13 bases between. Germline CDR1 is SGHDT and CDR2 is YYEEEE. The CDR3 sequence is 14 residues long. For the CDR3, the DNA is TGTGCCAGCAGCTTGGGCCAGGGGATGGGTGAGCAGTTCTTC. It specifies CASSLGQGMGEQFF.

The rearrangement links TRBV2 to TRBJ1-5; weak D call: TRBD1 (5 bases). This CDR3 comprises 15 residues. Germline loops: CDR1 SNHLY, CDR2 FYNNEI. Trimming left V 3 bases short and J 6 bases short, with 15 bases between. The CDR3 region has the DNA TGTGCCAGCAGTGACCGTGCAGGGTCGGTTCAGCCCCAGCATTTT. This gives the protein CASSDRAGSVQPQHF.

The rearrangement uses TRBV7-8 and TRBJ2-5, with D unresolved. CDR1 is SGHVS and CDR2 is FQNEAQ in the germline V gene. The ends were cut back, 5 bases at V and 4 bases at J, with 20 bases in the middle. The length of the CDR3 is 16 residues. The chain's CDR3 is CASSDPHEAQRETQYF. The CDR3 coding sequence is TGTGCCAGCAGCGACCCACATGAGGCCCAGAGAGAGACCCAGTACTTC.

The V and J genes are TRBV6-6 and TRBJ1-1; D perhaps matches TRBD1 (5 bases). V was cut by 9 bases and J by 1 base, with 12 bases left in between. The CDR3 contains 13 residues. The germline CDR1 and CDR2 sequences are MNHNY and SVGAGI (reference sequence). CDR3 sequence reads: CASKGAENTEAFF. As DNA, the CDR3 is TGTGCCAGTAAAGGGGCAGAGAACACTGAAGCTTTCTTT.

The V call is TRBV6-6, the J call TRBJ1-2, with D possibly being TRBD1 (5 bases). Germline CDR1 is MNHNY and CDR2 is SVGAGI (reference sequence). This CDR3 spans 17 amino acids. The V and J ends lost 5 bases and 6 bases respectively, with 25 bases between them. This CDR3 reads CASSPQGVTVRKNGYTF. The CDR3 region has the DNA TGTGCCAGCAGTCCCCAAGGCGTGACAGTGCGTAAAAATGGCTACACCTTC.

The CDR3, as DNA: TGTGCCAGCAGTTCCGCCTCGACAGGAGAAGGAAACACCATATATTTT. Its translation: CASSSASTGEGNTIYF. The chain uses TRBV28 and TRBJ1-3, with D possibly being TRBD1 (6 bases). The CDR3 is made up of 16 amino acids. Trimming stripped 4 bases from V and 4 bases from J, with 17 bases between. Germline CDR1 reads MDHEN; CDR2 reads SYDVKM.

The chain carries TRBV5-6 and TRBJ1-1; D uncertain. CDR1 and CDR2 from the germline V gene are SGHDT and YYEEEE. The CDR3 consists of 16 residues. V lost 2 bases, J lost 5 bases, and 19 bases lay in between. CDR3 sequence (DNA): TGTGCCAGCAGCTTTGGCGTCAGTCTGCTCGGGACTGAAGCTTTCTTT. Protein: CASSFGVSLLGTEAFF.

The chain employs TRBV2 and TRBJ2-7; TRBD1 is a possible D gene (6 bases). Trimming removed 2 bases at V and 0 bases at J, with 11 bases between. The CDR3 loop spans 15 amino acids. The V gene's germline CDR1 is SNHLY and CDR2 FYNNEI. This chain's CDR3 is CASSEQVGHSYEQYF. The CDR3 nucleotides read TGTGCCAGCAGTGAACAGGTGGGACACTCCTACGAGCAGTACTTC.

CDR3 protein: CASSLREIAKNIQYF. CDR3 DNA sequence: TGTGCCAGCAGCTTGCGTGAGATAGCCAAAAACATTCAGTACTTC. The chain combines TRBV7-9 with TRBJ2-4; D remains ambiguous. The CDR3 is made up of 15 amino acids. The V gene lost 3 bases and the J gene lost 0 bases, with 9 bases spanning the gap. Germline V gene data show CDR1 as SEHNR and CDR2 as FQNEAQ (reference sequence).

The J gene is TRBJ2-5, the V gene TRBV7-9, with TRBD2 matching over 11 bases. V shed 6 bases, J shed 2 bases, and the junction held 2 bases outside the gene matches. Looked up from germline, CDR1 is SEHNR and CDR2 is FQNEAQ (reference sequence). The CDR3 runs to 14 residues. The CDR3 nucleotides read TGTGCCAGCAGTATAGCGGGGGGGCAAGAGACCCAGTACTTC. It encodes CASSIAGGQETQYF.

This clone has only one observation. CDR3 protein: CASGLLRGITDTQYF. In nucleotides, the CDR3 is TGTGCTAGTGGTTTGCTACGGGGGATCACAGATACGCAGTATTTT. V is TRBV12-5 and J is TRBJ2-3; TRBD2 is a possible D gene (6 bases). Germline V lookup: CDR1 LGHNT, CDR2 FRNRAP. Trimming took off 2 bases at V and 2 bases at J, with 11 bases between the two ends. The CDR3 spans 15 residues.

The chain is built from TRBV19 and TRBJ1-1; D perhaps matches TRBD1 (5 bases). Trimming removed 4 bases from V and 3 bases from J, with 15 bases in between. CDR1 LNHDA and CDR2 SQIVND come from the germline V gene (reference sequence). The CDR3 spans 15 residues. The CDR3 region is CASSTAGGSDTEAFF. The CDR3 DNA follows: TGTGCCAGTAGTACGGCGGGGGGGTCGGACACTGAAGCTTTCTTT.

The V and J genes are TRBV2 and TRBJ2-7, with TRBD1 identical over 7 bases. The CDR3 is 13 residues long. V was clipped by 8 bases and J by 4 bases; unmatched bases: 8. The germline CDR1 and CDR2 sequences are SNHLY and FYNNEI. CDR3 protein: CASASQGMYEQYF. The CDR3 nucleotides read TGTGCCAGCGCTTCACAGGGGATGTACGAGCAGTACTTC. Full variable domain (outside the CDR3, taken from reference TRBV2 and TRBJ2-7): EPEVTQTPSHQVTQMGQEVILRCVPISNHLYFYWYRQILGQKVEFLVSFYNNEISEKSEIFDDQFSVERPDGSNFTLKIRSTKLEDSAMYFCASASQGMYEQYFGPGTRLTVT.

This rearrangement joins TRBV27 to TRBJ2-2; tentatively, D is TRBD1 (6 bases). The ends were cut back, 5 bases at V and 2 bases at J, with 12 bases in the middle. The germline V gene has CDR1 MNHEY and CDR2 SMNVEV (reference sequence). The CDR3 consists of 15 residues. For the CDR3, the DNA is TGTGCCAGCAGTCTACCGGGACATAACACCGGGGAGCTGTTTTTT. Translation: CASSLPGHNTGELFF.

The chain joins TRBV27 to TRBJ2-2; the D gene is possibly TRBD1 (6 bases). The CDR3 length is 17 residues. In germline, CDR1 is MNHEY, CDR2 SMNVEV (reference sequence). The germline V and J ends were trimmed by 5 bases and 1 base, with 17 bases remaining between them. DNA for the CDR3: TGTGCCAGCAGTACGTCAATTTGGACAGAGAACACCGGGGAGCTGTTTTTT. Encoded protein: CASSTSIWTENTGELFF.

This chain joins TRBV27 and TRBJ1-2; D not certain. This CDR3 region has 12 residues. The V and J ends lost 8 bases and 8 bases respectively, with 15 bases between them. Germline V CDR1 and CDR2: MNHEY, SMNVEV (reference sequence). This chain's CDR3 is CASRQLGSGYTF. In nucleotides, the CDR3 is TGTGCCAGCCGCCAATTGGGGAGCGGCTACACCTTC.

V gene TRBV28 combines with J gene TRBJ1-5; 8 bases are shared with TRBD1. This CDR3 region has 17 residues. J lost 0 bases, V lost 6 bases, and 10 bases had no gene match. CDR1 and CDR2 from the germline V gene are MDHEN and SYDVKM. For the CDR3, the DNA is TGTGCCAGCAGCAACGGACAGGGTGGCAATAGCAATCAGCCCCAGCATTTT. Protein: CASSNGQGGNSNQPQHF.

The V call is TRBV9, the J call TRBJ1-3; 7 bases are a match to TRBD1. V lost 3 bases and J lost 4; bases outside the gene matches: 1. The CDR3 is 13 amino acids. CDR1 and CDR2 from the germline V gene are SGDLS and YYNGEE. CDR3 nucleotide sequence: TGTGCCAGCAGCGGACAGGGAGGAAACACCATATATTTT. Amino acid sequence: CASSGQGGNTIYF.

The chain employs TRBV6-5 and TRBJ2-5, with TRBD2 identical over 7 bases. The length of the CDR3 is 13 residues. V trimming: 8 bases; J trimming: 1 base; junction bases outside the gene matches: 4. CDR1 is MNHEY and CDR2 is SVGAGI in the germline V gene. The CDR3 loop reads CASAGTTQETQYF. The CDR3 nucleotides are TGTGCCAGCGCCGGGACTACCCAAGAGACCCAGTACTTC.

V gene TRBV19 combines with J gene TRBJ2-7, with D possibly being TRBD2 (5 bases). The CDR3 totals 13 residues. The germline V gene encodes CDR1 LNHDA and CDR2 SQIVND (reference sequence). V lost 10 bases and J 0 bases, leaving 13 bases between the germline ends. In DNA form, the CDR3 reads TGTGCCACCCAAGGACTTAGCTCCTACGAGCAGTACTTC. It encodes CATQGLSSYEQYF.

This clone was recorded once. V is TRBV7-8 and J is TRBJ2-3, with TRBD1 matching over 11 bases. CDR1 and CDR2 (germline): SGHVS, FQNEAQ. The CDR3 spans 15 residues. The junction had 4 bases not matched to a gene; V was cut back by 5 bases and J by 3 bases. CDR3 in DNA: TGTGCCAGCAGCCCTGGACAGGGGGCAACAGATACGCAGTATTTT. This gives the protein CASSPGQGATDTQYF.

This chain links TRBV20-1 with TRBJ1-1, with a possible D match to TRBD1 (5 bases). The V end lost 3 bases, the J end lost 5 bases, and 19 bases lay between the germline ends. Per the germline V gene, CDR1 is DFQATT and CDR2 is SNEGSKA (reference sequence). The CDR3 consists of 15 residues. The CDR3 nucleotides are TGCAGTGCTAGTGTGGCAGGGTTAAGCCCTACTGAAGCTTTCTTT. This gives the protein CSASVAGLSPTEAFF.

The chain carries TRBV5-4 and TRBJ2-7; 8 nucleotides align to TRBD2. The CDR3 covers 14 residues. The ends lost 3 bases at V and 3 bases at J; junction bases unmatched: 5. Germline CDR1 SGHNT, CDR2 YYREEE (reference sequence). In DNA form, the CDR3 reads TGTGCCAGCAGCTCTCCGGGACTAGACTACGAGCAGTACTTC. This sequence encodes CASSSPGLDYEQYF.

This clone was detected only once. Distinct nucleotide sequences in the sample also encode this CDR3. V and J are TRBV5-4 and TRBJ1-2; 8 bases fit TRBD1. Looked up from germline, CDR1 is SGHNT and CDR2 is YYREEE (reference sequence). The CDR3 runs to 14 residues. After removal of 2 bases from V and 0 bases from J, the junction contained 0 bases not matched to a gene. CDR3 amino acids: CASSLQGANYGYTF. CDR3 in DNA: TGTGCCAGCAGCTTACAGGGGGCTAACTATGGCTACACCTTC.

This chain connects TRBV7-6 to TRBJ2-3; TRBD2 aligns across 9 bases. Germline V lookup: CDR1 SGHVS, CDR2 FNYEAQ. The trim removed 1 base at V and 2 bases at J, leaving 1 base unmatched. CDR3 length equals 15 residues. CDR3 nucleotides: TGTGCCAGCAGCTTAGGCGGGGGGGTCACAGATACGCAGTATTTT. Encoded protein: CASSLGGGVTDTQYF.